The 32 T cell receptor beta chains listed next were all sequenced from one sample in a study of identical twins. MiXCR, applied by TCRdb to the 5' RACE reads, yields one record per CDR3 protein. The sample includes some 560,000 distinct CDR3 sequences, 9.6% of them seen just once. This same sample was also part of a study on yellow fever vaccine responses in identical twins.

Source material: PBMCs. These receptors were collected from a young woman in good health.

This rearrangement joins TRBV4-2 to TRBJ1-2; the D gene is possibly TRBD1 (6 bases). From germline, CDR1 is LGHNA and CDR2 YNFKEQ. CDR3 length: 15 residues. The V end lost 3 bases, the J end lost 8 bases, and 19 bases lay between the germline ends. The CDR3, as DNA: TGTGCCAGCAGCCAGACCCTACAGGGCATAGGCGGCTACACCTTC. Translation: CASSQTLQGIGGYTF.

In this sample, this clonotype turned up a few times. This chain joins TRBV10-2 and TRBJ2-5; D is undetermined. Germline CDR1 and CDR2: WSHSY and SAAADI. V lost 0 bases, J lost 2 bases, and 7 bases lay in between. The CDR3 totals 14 residues. DNA for the CDR3: TGCGCCAGCAGTGAGTCCCCCAGGCAAGAGACCCAGTACTTC. Residues: CASSESPRQETQYF.

Many counts were recorded for this clonotype. J is TRBJ2-3 and V is TRBV7-8, with a possible D match to TRBD1 (5 bases). V was trimmed by 5 bases and J by 0 bases, leaving 21 bases between them. The CDR3 sequence is 18 residues long. Germline V gene lookup returns CDR1 SGHVS and CDR2 FQNEAQ. The CDR3 sequence is CASSHGRGGGTSTDTQYF. DNA for the CDR3: TGTGCCAGCAGCCATGGAAGGGGTGGCGGTACTAGCACAGATACGCAGTATTTT.

This clonotype was seen ten or more times. The CDR3 reads CASRRDSPQNTEAFF. In DNA form, the CDR3 reads TGCGCCAGCAGGAGGGACAGCCCACAAAACACTGAAGCTTTCTTT. V usage is TRBV5-1 and J usage is TRBJ1-1; the match to TRBD1 covers 7 bases. V shed 5 bases, J shed 2 bases, and the junction held 9 bases outside the gene matches. The germline V gene has CDR1 SGHRS and CDR2 YFSETQ. This CDR3 is built from 15 residues.

This clonotype was seen more than once but under ten times. The gene calls are TRBV12-5 and TRBJ2-5; D is ambiguous. Per the germline V gene, CDR1 is LGHNT and CDR2 is FRNRAP. V shed 4 bases and J shed 5 bases, with 14 bases lying between them. The length of the CDR3 is 14 residues. The CDR3 nucleotides are TGTGCTAGTGGTTCAGTTCCTACCGAGGAGACCCAGTACTTC. Translation gives CASGSVPTEETQYF.

This clonotype occurred many times. The chain uses TRBV5-1 and TRBJ1-5; 8 bases line up with TRBD1. With 7 bases clipped from V and 6 bases from J, the junction kept 15 bases outside the gene matches. Looked up from germline, CDR1 is SGHRS and CDR2 is YFSETQ. The CDR3 has 16 residues. CDR3 DNA: TGCGCCAGCCTCATCCCCGGACAGGGAATTTCTCAGCCCCAGCATTTT. It translates to CASLIPGQGISQPQHF.

The sample holds many counts of this clonotype. The rearrangement links TRBV29-1 to TRBJ2-1; D gene uncertain. This CDR3 contains 13 residues. The ends were cut back, 6 bases at V and 10 bases at J, with 19 bases in the middle. Germline CDR1 and CDR2: SQVTM and ANQGSEA. The CDR3 nucleotides are TGCAGCGTCATAACCTCTGGCCGATACGAGCAGTTCTTC. Protein product: CSVITSGRYEQFF.

This clonotype was seen only a few times. The chain links TRBV6-2 or TRBV6-3 to TRBJ2-3; D is unclear. Germline-derived CDR1 and CDR2 are MNHEY and SVGEGT. The CDR3 loop spans 15 amino acids. V was trimmed by 2 bases and J by 2 bases, leaving 11 bases between them. In nucleotides, the CDR3 is TGTGCCAGCAGTTACGGAGTGTGGACCACAGATACGCAGTATTTT. Its translation is CASSYGVWTTDTQYF.

This clonotype was detected many times. The V call is TRBV2, the J call TRBJ1-4; a weak D match, TRBD1 (5 bases). The CDR3 spans 15 residues. Looked up from germline, CDR1 is SNHLY and CDR2 is FYNNEI. V was cut by 1 base and J by 8 bases, with 14 bases left in between. The CDR3: CASSEGGPKGEKLFF. Here the CDR3 DNA reads TGTGCCAGCAGTGAAGGGGGCCCCAAAGGGGAAAAACTGTTTTTT.

The V call is TRBV5-1, the J call TRBJ2-4; D call uncertain. Germline V gene data show CDR1 as SGHRS and CDR2 as YFSETQ. V lost 4 bases to trimming and J lost 0 bases, with 14 bases between them. The length of the CDR3 is 16 residues. CDR3 in amino acids: CASSTDSLIAKNIQYF. As DNA, the CDR3 is TGCGCCAGCAGCACCGACTCCTTGATAGCCAAAAACATTCAGTACTTC.

The chain is built from TRBV12-3 or TRBV12-4 and TRBJ1-6, with D possibly being TRBD1 (5 bases). Trimming cost V 4 bases and J 5 bases, with 9 bases left between them. This CDR3 comprises 14 residues. The CDR3 is CASSWGINNSPLHF. CDR3 DNA: TGTGCCAGCAGTTGGGGGATTAATAATTCACCCCTCCACTTT.

This clonotype came up a few times. This chain links TRBV20-1 with TRBJ2-7, with 7 bases aligning to TRBD2. V shed 6 bases and J 0 bases; nucleotides not matched to a gene: 5. This CDR3 region has 13 residues. Germline CDR1 and CDR2: DFQATT and SNEGSKA (reference sequence). The CDR3 region has the DNA TGCAGTGCGAAAGGGGACTACTCCTACGAGCAGTACTTC. Translating it yields CSAKGDYSYEQYF.

The rearrangement links TRBV7-9 to TRBJ2-5, with D perhaps assigned TRBD1 or TRBD2 (5 bases each). V was pared by 5 bases and J by 2 bases, with 21 bases between. Per the germline V gene, CDR1 is SEHNR and CDR2 is FQNEAQ (reference sequence). CDR3 length equals 17 residues. CDR3 protein: CASSPGLVVETQETQYF. Written as DNA, the CDR3 is TGTGCCAGCAGCCCGGGGCTGGTGGTAGAGACTCAAGAGACCCAGTACTTC.

In this sample, this clonotype turned up a few times. The J gene is TRBJ2-3, the V gene TRBV30; perhaps TRBD2 as D (6 bases). This CDR3 is 16 amino acids long. CDR1 GTSNPN and CDR2 SVGIG come from the germline V gene (reference sequence). The V end was cut by 1 base, the J end by 3 bases, with 17 bases between. The CDR3 nucleotides read TGTGCCTGGAGTGGAAAGGAGGGGTTTATGACAGATACGCAGTATTTT. Amino acids: CAWSGKEGFMTDTQYF.

V usage is TRBV28 and J usage is TRBJ1-2; D not resolved. CDR1 is MDHEN, CDR2 SYDVKM, per germline. This CDR3 contains 14 residues. Deletions cut 7 bases from V and 1 base from J, with 13 bases between. CDR3 nucleotide sequence: TGTGCCAGCAAGGTGGGAGATAGTAACTATGGCTACACCTTC. Protein sequence: CASKVGDSNYGYTF.

CDR3 region: CSVKTAGTDTQYF. DNA for the CDR3: TGCAGCGTGAAGACGGCGGGCACAGATACGCAGTATTTT. The V call is TRBV29-1, the J call TRBJ2-3; D remains ambiguous. The germline V gene has CDR1 SQVTM and CDR2 ANQGSEA. V was pared by 6 bases and J by 1 base, with 11 bases between. The CDR3 is 13 residues long.

This clonotype was seen ten or more times. The chain carries TRBV5-1 and TRBJ2-7; tentative D call: TRBD2 (5 bases). In germline, CDR1 is SGHRS, CDR2 YFSETQ. This CDR3 has 14 amino acids. V lost 2 bases and J lost 7, with 16 bases in between. The CDR3 DNA reads as TGCGCCAGCAGCTTCGGCGGAGGACGGAGAGAGCAGTACTTC. Encoded protein: CASSFGGGRREQYF.

This clonotype was observed a few times. J is TRBJ2-2 and V is TRBV6-2 or TRBV6-3; 10 positions match TRBD1. The V segment lost 8 bases and the J segment 3 bases; nucleotides outside the gene matches: 12. There are 17 residues in the CDR3. Per the germline V gene, CDR1 is MNHEY and CDR2 is SVGEGT. This chain's CDR3 is CASVLTRDRGYTGELFF. DNA for the CDR3: TGTGCCAGCGTACTAACCCGGGACAGGGGATACACCGGGGAGCTGTTTTTT.

This clonotype was recorded at least ten times. This chain joins TRBV12-3 or TRBV12-4 and TRBJ2-7, with D maybe TRBD1 (6 bases). This CDR3 has 14 residues. The germline V and J ends were trimmed by 6 bases and 0 bases, with 12 bases remaining between them. The CDR3 DNA reads as TGTGCCAGCAGCCACCGGGACATCTCCTACGAGCAGTACTTC. It codes for CASSHRDISYEQYF.

The sample holds a few counts of this clonotype. This chain links TRBV5-1 with TRBJ2-1, with a weak D call TRBD1 (5 bases). The germline gives CDR1 SGHRS, CDR2 YFSETQ. Deletions cut 4 bases from V and 9 bases from J, with 17 bases between. CDR3 length: 14 amino acids. Here the CDR3 DNA reads TGCGCCAGCAGCCGACCCTCAGACAGATCTGAGCAGTTCTTC. It specifies CASSRPSDRSEQFF.

The chain uses TRBV6-2 or TRBV6-3 and TRBJ1-6; no clear D gene. The CDR3 extends over 11 amino acids. CDR1 is MNHEY and CDR2 is SVGEGT in the germline V gene. V lost 8 bases to trimming and J lost 6 bases, with 5 bases between them. The chain's CDR3 is CASGPNSPLHF. In nucleotides, the CDR3 is TGTGCCAGCGGACCTAATTCACCCCTCCACTTT.

The rearrangement joins TRBV4-2 to TRBJ2-2; D ambiguous. The V gene's germline CDR1 is LGHNA and CDR2 YNFKEQ. The V end was cut by 0 bases, the J end by 2 bases, with 13 bases between. This CDR3 spans 17 amino acids. CDR3 sequence: CASSQDGDRLNTGELFF. The DNA for the CDR3 is TGTGCCAGCAGCCAAGATGGGGATCGCCTAAACACCGGGGAGCTGTTTTTT.

The V and J genes are TRBV6-5 and TRBJ2-2; 12 nucleotides agree with TRBD2. Germline V gives CDR1 MNHEY, CDR2 SVGAGI. This CDR3 region has 16 residues. Trimming cost V 2 bases and J 4 bases; bases outside gene matches: 2. As DNA, the CDR3 is TGTGCCAGCAGTTACACACTAGCGGGGGGCACCGGGGAGCTGTTTTTT. Encoded protein: CASSYTLAGGTGELFF.

This clonotype was counted between two and nine times. V is TRBV12-3 or TRBV12-4 and J is TRBJ2-7; D call uncertain. The length of the CDR3 is 13 residues. Trimming cost V 4 bases and J 2 bases, with 9 bases left between them. DNA of the CDR3: TGTGCCAGCAGTTCCCTAATGACCTACGAGCAGTACTTC. Protein sequence: CASSSLMTYEQYF.

This clonotype was seen many times. The chain is built from TRBV4-1 and TRBJ2-5; D not resolved. Trimming stripped 2 bases from V and 2 bases from J, with 15 bases between. The V gene's germline CDR1 is MGHRA and CDR2 YSYEKL. The CDR3 is 16 residues long. CDR3 in amino acids: CASSQLALGLQETQYF. In DNA form, the CDR3 reads TGCGCCAGCAGCCAACTCGCTCTAGGATTACAAGAGACCCAGTACTTC.

The CDR3 sequence is CASSPYASNYEQYF. The CDR3 DNA is TGTGCCAGCTCACCATATGCCAGTAACTACGAGCAGTACTTC. The chain is built from TRBV18 and TRBJ2-7; D call uncertain. Germline assignment: CDR1 KGHSH and CDR2 LQKENI. Trimming removed 2 bases from V and 3 bases from J, with 11 bases in between. The CDR3 covers 14 residues.

This clonotype was counted ten times or more. V is TRBV5-1 and J is TRBJ2-1; 8 nucleotides line up with TRBD2. The germline CDR1 and CDR2 sequences are SGHRS and YFSETQ. Losses at the gene ends were 3 bases for V and 7 bases for J; bases not matched to a gene: 9. The CDR3 contains 15 residues. CDR3 coding DNA: TGCGCCAGCAGCTCGGGACTAGTAAGATTGAATGAGCAGTTCTTC. This sequence encodes CASSSGLVRLNEQFF.

The chain is built from TRBV7-9 and TRBJ1-2, with a tentative D call TRBD1 (5 bases). Between the trimmed V and J ends, which lost 11 bases and 1 base, there was a span of 8 bases. There are 11 residues in the CDR3. Germline V gene data show CDR1 as SEHNR and CDR2 as FQNEAQ (reference sequence). For the CDR3, the DNA is TGTGCCGCGGGGGATAACTATGGCTACACCTTC. Protein: CAAGDNYGYTF.

In this sample, this clonotype turned up a few times. The chain combines TRBV28 with TRBJ2-3; D unclear. The CDR3 is 15 residues long. The germline V gene encodes CDR1 MDHEN and CDR2 SYDVKM. Trimming took off 5 bases at V and 6 bases at J, with 18 bases between the two ends. CDR3 region: CASSPQSGGWDTQYF. Written as DNA, the CDR3 is TGTGCCAGCAGTCCCCAATCGGGTGGTTGGGATACGCAGTATTTT.

This clonotype has a handful of counts. The chain carries TRBV12-3 or TRBV12-4 and TRBJ2-6, with a tentative D call TRBD1 (7 bases). CDR3 length: 15 residues. V shed 4 bases and J shed 2 bases, with 9 bases lying between them. The CDR3: CASSSRGAGANVLTF. In DNA, the CDR3 is TGTGCCAGCAGTTCCAGGGGGGCTGGGGCCAACGTCCTGACTTTC.

A remark on this clonotype: Relative to the germline gene, one junction end is altered; a read error may explain this. V and J are TRBV28 and TRBJ2-1; D is tentatively TRBD1 or TRBD2 (5 bases each). CDR3 size: 15 residues. CDR1 and CDR2 (germline): MDHEN, SYDVKM. The CDR3 is CVSSFGGRTYNEQFF. Here the CDR3 DNA reads TGTGTCAGCAGTTTTGGGGGTAGAACCTACAATGAGCAGTTCTTC.

This clonotype was counted ten times or more. The chain carries TRBV20-1 and TRBJ2-3; no clear D. CDR1 is DFQATT and CDR2 is SNEGSKA in the germline V gene (reference sequence). This CDR3 has 14 residues. V lost 3 bases and J lost 5, with 15 bases in between. In DNA, the CDR3 is TGCAGTGCTAGCAGCCCCCGGATGGGAGATACGCAGTATTTT. It is translated as CSASSPRMGDTQYF.